This T cell receptor beta chain was sequenced in a study of response to subunit inactivated influenza vaccine. On this clonotype: Its antigen is currently unknown.

The CDR3 runs to 16 residues. V was pared by 7 bases and J by 1 base, with 5 bases of the junction left unmatched. TCRdb re-derived calls from the RT-PCR reads in MiXCR, one entry per CDR3 protein. The data show around 530,000 distinct CDR3 sequences, 16% seen once. Study outcomes and limitations: There was a suggestion from the authors that each seasonal influenza vaccination recruits few new T cells.

The sequencing here drew on CD4+ T cells sorted from PBMCs, taken less than 30 months after vaccination. The TCR was taken from a man aged 45 to 70 who received an inactivated influenza vaccine. The chain joins TRBV12-3 or TRBV12-4 to TRBJ2-3; 13 nucleotides line up with TRBD2. CDR3 in DNA: TGTGCCAGCACCTTGGGACTAGCGGGACGCACAGATACGCAGTATTTT. It is translated as CASTLGLAGRTDTQYF.